This T cell receptor (beta chain) is from a study of spatial heterogeneity in lung cancer. Unique molecular identifiers, one per molecule, were present on every TCR cDNA molecule. MiXCR was run by TCRdb on the 5' RACE reads, yielding one entry per CDR3 protein. Among about 42,000 distinct CDR3 sequences listed, approximately 6.8% were seen once. Time point indicated: sample taken at primary tumor resection. The authors sequenced whole RNA from tumor, nontumor lung or frozen PBMC without sorting. The sample holds many counts of this clonotype. CDR1 and CDR2 from the germline V gene are LGHDT and YNNKEL (reference sequence). The CDR3 covers 14 residues. V lost 2 bases and J 11 bases, leaving 16 bases between the germline ends.

The sample consisted of PBMCs, taken at surgery. This chain uses TRBV3-1 with TRBJ1-5; D is uncertain. The receptor was isolated from a female donor with early-stage non-small cell lung cancer. In DNA form, the CDR3 reads TGTGCCAGCAGCCAATCAGACTCCGGGGTAGCCCAGCATTTT. This sequence encodes CASSQSDSGVAQHF.